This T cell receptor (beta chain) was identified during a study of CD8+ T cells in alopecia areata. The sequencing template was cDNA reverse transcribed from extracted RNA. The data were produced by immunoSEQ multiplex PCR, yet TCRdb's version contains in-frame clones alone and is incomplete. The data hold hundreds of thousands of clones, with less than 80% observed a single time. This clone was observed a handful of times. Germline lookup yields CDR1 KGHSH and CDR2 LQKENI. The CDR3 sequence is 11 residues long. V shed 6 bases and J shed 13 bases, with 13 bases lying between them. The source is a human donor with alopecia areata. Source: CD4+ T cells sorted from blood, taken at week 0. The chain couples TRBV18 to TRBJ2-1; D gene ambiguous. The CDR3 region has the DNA TGTGCCAGCTCCCAAAGCGAGGATCAGTTCTTC. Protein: CASSQSEDQFF.